This TCR beta chain emerged from a study of T cell responses to AZD1222 COVID-19 vaccine. Broader study findings: Spike was spanned by vaccine-associated CD4 TCRs, which were dominant at 160-218 and 743-854.

Repertoires were generated with immunoSEQ multiplex PCR, while TCRdb's copy carries only in-frame clones and drops some. The sample yields around 78,000 clones, around 90% seen once. The CDR3 is 15 residues long. V lost 2 bases, J lost 5 bases, and 12 bases lay in between. Germline CDR1 and CDR2: MNHEY and SVGAGI. As to this clone: Its antigen is unknown.

The chain has TRBV6-5 and TRBJ1-4, with D tentatively TRBD1 (5 bases). This specimen consisted of peripheral blood, obtained on day 0 of MenACWY control vaccination. The receptor was derived from an adult in good health. The CDR3 loop is CASSYGGTTNEKLFF. CDR3 in DNA: TGTGCCAGCAGTTACGGGGGGACTACGAATGAAAAACTGTTTTTT.